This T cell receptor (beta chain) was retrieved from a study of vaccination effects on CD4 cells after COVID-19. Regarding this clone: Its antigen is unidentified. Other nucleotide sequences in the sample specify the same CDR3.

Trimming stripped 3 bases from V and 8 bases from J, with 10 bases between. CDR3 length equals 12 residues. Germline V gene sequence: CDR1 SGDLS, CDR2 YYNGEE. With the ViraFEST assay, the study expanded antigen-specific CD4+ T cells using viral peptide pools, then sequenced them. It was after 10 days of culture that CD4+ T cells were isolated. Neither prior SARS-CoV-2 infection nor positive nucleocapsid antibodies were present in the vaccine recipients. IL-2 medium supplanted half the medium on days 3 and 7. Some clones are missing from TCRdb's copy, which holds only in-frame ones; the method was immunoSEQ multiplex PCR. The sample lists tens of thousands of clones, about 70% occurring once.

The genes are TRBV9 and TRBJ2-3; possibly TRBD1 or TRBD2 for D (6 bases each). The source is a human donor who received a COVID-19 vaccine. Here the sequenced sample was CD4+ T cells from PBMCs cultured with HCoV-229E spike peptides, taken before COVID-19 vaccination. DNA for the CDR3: TGTGCCAGCAGCGGGGGGGCGGGTACGCAGTATTTT. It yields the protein CASSGGAGTQYF.